A single sample gave rise to the 27 T cell receptor beta chains below, sequenced in a study of blood T cell repertoires in COVID-19. The protocol was immunoSEQ multiplex PCR, while the TCRdb copy is restricted to in-frame clones and leaves out a portion. The table records some 200,000 clones, roughly 80% of them present only once. The sequencing input was PBMCs or T cells enriched from blood (not recorded which). Receptors originate from a woman in her forties or fifties who had been exposed to COVID-19.

The chain carries TRBV9 and TRBJ1-4; TRBD1 matches 10 bases. The germline V gene has CDR1 SGDLS and CDR2 YYNGEE. With V trimmed by 4 bases and J by 4 bases, 1 base remained unmatched. The length of the CDR3 is 14 residues. The CDR3 here is CASSRDRGNEKLFF. DNA for the CDR3: TGTGCCAGCAGCCGGGACAGGGGTAATGAAAAACTGTTTTTT.

This clone was counted at least ten times. The chain has TRBV29-1 and TRBJ2-2; 11 nucleotides line up with TRBD1. The CDR3 sequence is 14 residues long. Germline V lookup: CDR1 SQVTM, CDR2 ANQGSEA. Losses at the gene ends were 7 bases for V and 4 bases for J; bases not matched to a gene: 5. The CDR3 nucleotides are TGCAGCGCATCCGGGACAGGGGGCACCGGGGAGCTGTTTTTT. This translates into CSASGTGGTGELFF.

In its sample, this clone was seen once. V usage is TRBV13 and J usage is TRBJ1-4, with D unclear. Germline CDR1 and CDR2: PRHDT and FYEKMQ (reference sequence). Trimming left V 5 bases short and J 8 bases short, with 15 bases between. CDR3 length: 14 amino acids. The CDR3 here is CASSRTGMWEKLFF. Here the CDR3 DNA reads TGTGCCAGCAGCCGAACGGGGATGTGGGAAAAACTGTTTTTT.

This chain connects TRBV28 to TRBJ1-1; the D is unclear. Germline V CDR1 and CDR2: MDHEN, SYDVKM. The CDR3 consists of 15 residues. V lost 2 bases and J lost 5, with 15 bases in between. CDR3: CASSLILGGFTEAFF. The CDR3 DNA sequence: TGTGCCAGCAGTTTAATTCTGGGAGGGTTTACTGAAGCTTTCTTT.

The chain joins TRBV6-2 or TRBV6-3 to TRBJ1-5; D unresolved. V shed 6 bases and J shed 3 bases, with 15 bases lying between them. Per germline, CDR1 MNHEY and CDR2 SVGEGT. This CDR3 region has 15 residues. This CDR3 is CASSPHWQTNQPQHF. The CDR3 coding sequence is TGTGCCAGCAGCCCCCATTGGCAAACCAATCAGCCCCAGCATTTT.

V and J are TRBV2 and TRBJ1-3, with D possibly matching TRBD1 (6 bases). V lost 4 bases and J lost 4, with 11 bases in between. Germline V gene lookup returns CDR1 SNHLY and CDR2 FYNNEI. The CDR3 contains 14 residues. Here the CDR3 DNA reads TGTGCCAGCAGTGGAGGGGGTATCGGAAACACCATATATTTT. Translation: CASSGGGIGNTIYF.

The table lists this clone with a count of one. The CDR3 sequence: CASSQAPGDTQYF. DNA for the CDR3: TGTGCCAGCAGCCAAGCCCCGGGAGATACGCAGTATTTT. The chain uses TRBV3-1 (or the pseudogene TRBV3-2) and TRBJ2-3, with D unclear. Germline CDR1 LGHDT, CDR2 YNNKEL (reference sequence). There are 13 residues in the CDR3. The ends were cut back, 1 base at V and 5 bases at J, with 7 bases in the middle.

Here the CDR3 reads CASSHHLPGQGYGYTF. CDR3 nucleotides: TGTGCCAGCAGCCATCATCTTCCGGGACAGGGATATGGCTACACCTTC. This chain uses TRBV3-1 (or the pseudogene TRBV3-2) with TRBJ1-2; 9 bases align to TRBD1. Germline V gene lookup returns CDR1 LGHDT and CDR2 YNNKEL (reference sequence). With 3 bases clipped from V and 5 bases from J, the junction kept 10 bases outside the gene matches. The CDR3 loop spans 16 amino acids.

In DNA, the CDR3 is TGCAGCGTTGAATTGGGACAGTCTACTATGAACACTGAAGCTTTCTTT. Its translation: CSVELGQSTMNTEAFF. This chain uses TRBV29-1 with TRBJ1-1; 7 bases align to TRBD1. Germline V gives CDR1 SQVTM, CDR2 ANQGSEA. The CDR3 totals 16 residues. The J segment lost 0 bases and the V segment lost 2 bases, leaving 9 bases of the junction unmatched.

V is TRBV10-2 and J is TRBJ2-7; D call uncertain. CDR1 WSHSY and CDR2 SAAADI come from the germline V gene. The CDR3 covers 13 residues. V lost 2 bases and J lost 4, with 9 bases in between. The CDR3 reads CASSEVARYEQYF. The CDR3 DNA follows: TGCGCCAGCAGTGAGGTGGCACGATACGAGCAGTACTTC.

DNA of the CDR3: TGCAGCACGACGGGACAGGGAATTGTAGAGACCCAGTACTTC. Residues: CSTTGQGIVETQYF. The V gene is TRBV29-1, the J gene TRBJ2-5; 9 positions agree with TRBD1. CDR1 is SQVTM, CDR2 ANQGSEA, per germline. CDR3 length equals 14 residues. Unmatched junction bases numbered 11, after V lost 8 bases and J lost 4 bases.

V gene TRBV4-1 combines with J gene TRBJ1-4, with D possibly TRBD1 on 5 matching bases. The CDR3 runs 15 residues. From germline, CDR1 is MGHRA and CDR2 YSYEKL. Trimming cost V 0 bases and J 5 bases, with 10 bases left between them. The CDR3 sequence is CASSQEGTSNEKLFF. The CDR3 DNA follows: TGCGCCAGCAGCCAAGAAGGGACTTCCAATGAAAAACTGTTTTTT.

J is TRBJ1-3 and V is TRBV18; 9 bases agree with TRBD1. CDR1 KGHSH and CDR2 LQKENI come from the germline V gene. The V gene end was trimmed by 6 bases and the J gene end by 4 bases; junction bases not matched to a gene: 7. The CDR3 runs 15 residues. CDR3 protein: CASSSGTGFGNTIYF. As DNA, the CDR3 is TGTGCCAGCTCCTCCGGGACAGGGTTCGGAAACACCATATATTTT.

This clone was counted a single time. The chain combines TRBV12-3 or TRBV12-4 with TRBJ2-1; perhaps TRBD1 as D (6 bases). This CDR3 has 13 residues. V gave up 7 bases and J gave up 7 bases, with 14 bases separating them. The CDR3, as DNA: TGTGCCAGCACCGAACAGGGACGGAATGAGCAGTTCTTC. Translated, it gives CASTEQGRNEQFF.

The chain links TRBV29-1 to TRBJ2-7; 7 bases are a match to TRBD2. Germline CDR1 reads SQVTM; CDR2 reads ANQGSEA. The CDR3 runs 14 residues. V dropped 5 bases and J dropped 2; count of bases not matched to a gene: 9. CDR3 sequence reads: CSVRGDGGTYEQYF. Written as DNA, the CDR3 is TGCAGCGTTCGGGGGGACGGGGGAACCTACGAGCAGTACTTC.

This chain links TRBV10-3 with TRBJ2-1; 7 positions agree with TRBD1. The CDR3 contains 14 residues. Trimming at V came to 6 bases and at J to 5 bases, leaving 7 bases not matched to a gene. The V gene's germline CDR1 is ENHRY and CDR2 SYGVKD. In nucleotides, the CDR3 is TGTGCCATCAGCCTAGGACAGGAGAACAATGAGCAGTTCTTC. Its translation is CAISLGQENNEQFF.

The chain uses TRBV10-1 and TRBJ2-3, with TRBD2 matching 8 bases. This CDR3 spans 15 amino acids. J was trimmed by 6 bases and V by 3 bases; bases with no gene match: 8. The germline V gene has CDR1 WNHNN and CDR2 SYGVQD (reference sequence). The DNA for the CDR3 is TGCGCCAGCAGTGACGCAGCGGGGGAGCCCGATACGCAGTATTTT. Translated: CASSDAAGEPDTQYF.

This clone was seen just once. The chain recombines TRBV11-2 with TRBJ2-7; TRBD1 matches 7 bases. This CDR3 region has 14 residues. The V gene end was trimmed by 5 bases and the J gene end by 2 bases; junction bases not matched to a gene: 6. Germline-derived CDR1 and CDR2 are SGHAT and FQNNGV. Here the CDR3 reads CASSASGTAYEQYF. For the CDR3, the DNA is TGTGCCAGCAGCGCCTCCGGGACAGCCTACGAGCAGTACTTC.

This rearrangement joins TRBV28 to TRBJ2-3, with 7 bases identical to TRBD2. This CDR3 spans 14 amino acids. J was trimmed by 0 bases and V by 5 bases; bases with no gene match: 2. From germline, CDR1 is MDHEN and CDR2 SYDVKM. CDR3 sequence (DNA): TGTGCCAGCAGTCCGGGGGGTAGCACAGATACGCAGTATTTT. This encodes CASSPGGSTDTQYF.

The chain couples TRBV11-2 to TRBJ1-1, with TRBD1 identical over 8 bases. J lost 0 bases, V lost 7 bases, and 4 bases had no gene match. The CDR3 sequence is 14 residues long. Germline V gene data show CDR1 as SGHAT and CDR2 as FQNNGV. CDR3 sequence: CASTPDRVNTEAFF. CDR3 nucleotides: TGTGCCAGCACTCCGGACAGGGTGAACACTGAAGCTTTCTTT.

This chain uses TRBV27 with TRBJ2-7; 12 nucleotides align to TRBD2. The ends lost 5 bases at V and 0 bases at J; junction bases unmatched: 5. CDR3 size: 16 residues. In germline, CDR1 is MNHEY, CDR2 SMNVEV (reference sequence). This CDR3 reads CASSTPSGGGSYEQYF. CDR3 DNA sequence: TGTGCCAGCAGTACACCTAGCGGGGGGGGCTCCTACGAGCAGTACTTC.

The chain recombines TRBV5-1 with TRBJ2-5, with TRBD1 matching over 7 bases. The CDR3 loop spans 13 amino acids. V shed 5 bases and J 1 base; nucleotides not matched to a gene: 2. From germline, CDR1 is SGHRS and CDR2 YFSETQ. CDR3 sequence: CASRTGTQETQYF. As DNA, the CDR3 is TGCGCCAGCAGGACAGGGACCCAAGAGACCCAGTACTTC.

As regards this clone: Additional DNA sequences in this sample encode the identical CDR3. The chain links TRBV19 to TRBJ1-5, with 9 bases matching TRBD1. CDR3 length equals 15 residues. Per the germline V gene, CDR1 is LNHDA and CDR2 is SQIVND (reference sequence). V dropped 1 base and J dropped 2; count of bases not matched to a gene: 0. The CDR3 DNA follows: TGTGCCAGTAGTATAGGACAGGGGGGCAATCAGCCCCAGCATTTT. Amino acid sequence: CASSIGQGGNQPQHF. The full variable domain, its missing parts supplied by reference TRBV19 and TRBJ1-5, is DGGITQSPKYLFRKEGQNVTLSCEQNLNHDAMYWYRQDPGQGLRLIYYSQIVNDFQKGDIAEGYSVSREKKESFPLTVTSAQKNPTAFYLCASSIGQGGNQPQHFGDGTRLSIL.

The genes are TRBV9 and TRBJ2-5; 11 bases match TRBD1. V lost 5 bases, J lost 7 bases, and 4 bases stayed unmatched. CDR1 SGDLS and CDR2 YYNGEE come from the germline V gene. This CDR3 spans 13 amino acids. The CDR3 loop reads CASSTGTGGTQYF. In DNA, the CDR3 is TGTGCCAGCAGTACCGGGACAGGGGGGACCCAGTACTTC.

The V and J genes are TRBV16 and TRBJ2-7, with D maybe TRBD1 (5 bases). Deletions cut 2 bases from V and 3 bases from J, with 14 bases between. This CDR3 contains 15 residues. Germline CDR1 is KGHSY and CDR2 is FQNENV. The CDR3 reads CASSQLRDLFYEQYF. As DNA, the CDR3 is TGTGCCAGCAGCCAACTCAGGGATCTATTCTACGAGCAGTACTTC. The variable domain in full, completed from reference TRBV16 and TRBJ2-7, reads GEEVAQTPKHLVRGEGQKAKLYCAPIKGHSYVFWYQQVLKNEFKFLISFQNENVFDETGMPKERFSAKCLPNSPCSLEIQATKLEDSAVYFCASSQLRDLFYEQYFGPGTRLTVT.

V usage is TRBV25-1 and J usage is TRBJ2-7; 8 bases line up with TRBD2. Germline CDR1 MGHDK, CDR2 SYGVNS. The CDR3 runs 15 residues. Trimming removed 6 bases from V and 4 bases from J; junction bases left unmatched: 11. The CDR3 region has the DNA TGTGCCAGCAGGAGCTTCAAAGCGGGAGCTTACGAGCAGTACTTC. Residues: CASRSFKAGAYEQYF.

The chain links TRBV5-1 to TRBJ2-3; maybe TRBD2 (6 bases). The CDR3 length is 16 residues. Germline-derived CDR1 and CDR2 are SGHRS and YFSETQ. V lost 1 base and J lost 0, with 12 bases in between. The CDR3 nucleotides are TGCGCCAGCAGCTTGACCTCGGGGGAAAGCACAGATACGCAGTATTTT. This gives the protein CASSLTSGESTDTQYF.